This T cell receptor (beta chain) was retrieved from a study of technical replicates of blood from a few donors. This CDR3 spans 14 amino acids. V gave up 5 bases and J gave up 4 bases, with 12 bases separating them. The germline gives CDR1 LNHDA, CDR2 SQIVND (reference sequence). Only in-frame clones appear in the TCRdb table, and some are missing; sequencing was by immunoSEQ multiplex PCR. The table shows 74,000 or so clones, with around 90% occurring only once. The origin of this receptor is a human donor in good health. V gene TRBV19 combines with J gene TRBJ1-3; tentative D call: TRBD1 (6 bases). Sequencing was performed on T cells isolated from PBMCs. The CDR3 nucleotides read TGTGCCAGTAGTCAGGGGACTACCGGAAACACCATATATTTT. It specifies CASSQGTTGNTIYF. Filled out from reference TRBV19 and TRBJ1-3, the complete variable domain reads DGGITQSPKYLFRKEGQNVTLSCEQNLNHDAMYWYRQDPGQGLRLIYYSQIVNDFQKGDIAEGYSVSREKKESFPLTVTSAQKNPTAFYLCASSQGTTGNTIYFGEGSWLTVV.